This TCR beta chain stems from a study of T cells in women clearing cervical HPV infection. V lost 6 bases and J lost 5; bases outside the gene matches: 8. The length of the CDR3 is 14 residues. Turning to this clone: The CDR3 end lies 3 residues beyond the end of the read and is filled in from the germline J gene.

Here immunoSEQ multiplex PCR was the method, and the copy in TCRdb shows in-frame clones only, minus some. This repertoire includes 20,000 to 25,000 clones. The receptor was isolated from a woman between 18 and 70 years old with a cervical HPV16 infection that either progressed to CIN3+ or cleared (not recorded which). V usage is TRBV12-3 or TRBV12-4 and J usage is TRBJ2-7, with TRBD1 matching over 9 bases. Source material: blood buffy coat. CDR3 bases read: TGTGCCAGCAGCTCGACAGGGGGGATCAACGAG. Translation gives CASSSTGGINE. The CDR3 in its entirety is CASSSTGGINEQYF.